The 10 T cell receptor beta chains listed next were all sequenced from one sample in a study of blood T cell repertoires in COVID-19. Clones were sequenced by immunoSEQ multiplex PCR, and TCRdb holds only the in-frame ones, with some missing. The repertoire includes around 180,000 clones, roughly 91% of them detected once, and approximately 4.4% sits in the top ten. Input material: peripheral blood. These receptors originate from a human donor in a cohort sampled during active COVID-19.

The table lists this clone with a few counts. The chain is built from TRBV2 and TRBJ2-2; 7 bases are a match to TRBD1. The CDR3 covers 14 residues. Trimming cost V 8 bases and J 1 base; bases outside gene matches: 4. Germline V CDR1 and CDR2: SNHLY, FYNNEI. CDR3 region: CASQGDRNTGELFF. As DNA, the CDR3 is TGTGCCAGCCAAGGGGACAGGAACACCGGGGAGCTGTTTTTT.

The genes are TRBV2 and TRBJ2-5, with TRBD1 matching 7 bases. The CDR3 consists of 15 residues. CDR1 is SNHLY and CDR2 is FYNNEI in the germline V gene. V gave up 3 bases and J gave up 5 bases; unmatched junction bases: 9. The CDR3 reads CASSDAAQGVETQYF. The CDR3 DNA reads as TGTGCCAGCAGTGATGCGGCGCAGGGGGTGGAGACCCAGTACTTC.

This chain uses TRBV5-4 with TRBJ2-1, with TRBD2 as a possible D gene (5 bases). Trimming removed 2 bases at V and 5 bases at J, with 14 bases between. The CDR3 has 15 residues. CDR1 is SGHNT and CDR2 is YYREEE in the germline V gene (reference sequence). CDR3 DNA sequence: TGTGCCAGCAGCTTAGGTATTAGCGCCCACAATGAGCAGTTCTTC. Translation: CASSLGISAHNEQFF.

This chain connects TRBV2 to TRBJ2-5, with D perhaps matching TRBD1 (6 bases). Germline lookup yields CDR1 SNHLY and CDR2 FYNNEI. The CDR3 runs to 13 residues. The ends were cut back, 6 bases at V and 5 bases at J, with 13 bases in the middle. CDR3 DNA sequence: TGTGCCAGCAGCCAGGGGCTGGGGGAGACCCAGTACTTC. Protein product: CASSQGLGETQYF.

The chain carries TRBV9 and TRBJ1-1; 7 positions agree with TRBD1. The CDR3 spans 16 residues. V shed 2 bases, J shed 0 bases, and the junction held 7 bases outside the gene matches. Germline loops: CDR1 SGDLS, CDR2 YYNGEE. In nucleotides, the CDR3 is TGTGCCAGCAGCGTGGGGTCAGGGGGTATGAACACTGAAGCTTTCTTT. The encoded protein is CASSVGSGGMNTEAFF.

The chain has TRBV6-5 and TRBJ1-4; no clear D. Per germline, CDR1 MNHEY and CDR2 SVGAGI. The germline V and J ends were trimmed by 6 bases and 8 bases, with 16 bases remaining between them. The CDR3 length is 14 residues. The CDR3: CASRKTGGPEKLFF. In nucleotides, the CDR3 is TGTGCCAGCAGGAAGACGGGCGGGCCGGAAAAACTGTTTTTT.

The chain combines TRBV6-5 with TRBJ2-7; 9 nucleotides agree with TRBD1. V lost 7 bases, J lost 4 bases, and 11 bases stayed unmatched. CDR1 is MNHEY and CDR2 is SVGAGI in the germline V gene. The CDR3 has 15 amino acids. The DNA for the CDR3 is TGTGCCAGCACCCCCAGCGGGACAGGGAGTTACGAGCAGTACTTC. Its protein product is CASTPSGTGSYEQYF.

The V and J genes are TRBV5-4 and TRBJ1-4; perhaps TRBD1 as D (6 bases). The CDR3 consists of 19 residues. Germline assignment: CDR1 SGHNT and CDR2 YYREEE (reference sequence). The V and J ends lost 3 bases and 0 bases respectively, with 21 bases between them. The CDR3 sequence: CASSYQQGLKAATNEKLFF. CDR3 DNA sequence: TGTGCCAGCAGCTACCAACAGGGTTTAAAGGCGGCAACTAATGAAAAACTGTTTTTT.

DNA of the CDR3: TGTGCCAGCTCACCAGCCGGGGGCACCGGGGAGCTGTTTTTT. Translating gives CASSPAGGTGELFF. The V and J genes are TRBV18 and TRBJ2-2; TRBD2 is a possible D gene (6 bases). Germline CDR1 reads KGHSH; CDR2 reads LQKENI. The CDR3 is 14 amino acids. The V and J ends lost 2 bases and 4 bases respectively, with 8 bases between them.

CDR3 in amino acids: CAISSASGNHNEQFF. CDR3 nucleotides: TGTGCCATCAGTTCGGCTAGCGGGAACCACAATGAGCAGTTCTTC. The chain recombines TRBV10-3 with TRBJ2-1; 9 nucleotides agree with TRBD2. Losses at the gene ends were 5 bases for V and 5 bases for J; bases not matched to a gene: 7. Germline loops: CDR1 ENHRY, CDR2 SYGVKD. The CDR3 loop spans 15 amino acids.